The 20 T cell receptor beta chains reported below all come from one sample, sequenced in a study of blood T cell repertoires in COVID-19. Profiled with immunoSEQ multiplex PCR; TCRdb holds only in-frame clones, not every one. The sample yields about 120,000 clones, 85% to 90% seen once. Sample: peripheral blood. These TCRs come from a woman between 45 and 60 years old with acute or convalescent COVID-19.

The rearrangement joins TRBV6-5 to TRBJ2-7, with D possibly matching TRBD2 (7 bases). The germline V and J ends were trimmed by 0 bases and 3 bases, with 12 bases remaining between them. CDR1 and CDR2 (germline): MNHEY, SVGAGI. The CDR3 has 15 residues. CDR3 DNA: TGTGCCAGCAGTTACTCCGGAGGGGGGGGCTACGAGCAGTACTTC. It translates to CASSYSGGGGYEQYF.

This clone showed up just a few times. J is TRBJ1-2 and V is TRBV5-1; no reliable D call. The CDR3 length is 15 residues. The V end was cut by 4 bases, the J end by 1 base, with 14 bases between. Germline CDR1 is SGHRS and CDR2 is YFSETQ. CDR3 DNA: TGCGCCAGCAGCACGACCCCCGAGGGTAACTATGGCTACACCTTC. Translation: CASSTTPEGNYGYTF.

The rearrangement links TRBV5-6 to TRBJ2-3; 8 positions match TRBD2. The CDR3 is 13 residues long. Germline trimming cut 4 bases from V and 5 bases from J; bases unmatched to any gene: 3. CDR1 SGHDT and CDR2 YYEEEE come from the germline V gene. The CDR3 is CASSPTSGDTQYF. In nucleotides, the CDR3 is TGTGCCAGCAGCCCAACTAGCGGAGATACGCAGTATTTT.

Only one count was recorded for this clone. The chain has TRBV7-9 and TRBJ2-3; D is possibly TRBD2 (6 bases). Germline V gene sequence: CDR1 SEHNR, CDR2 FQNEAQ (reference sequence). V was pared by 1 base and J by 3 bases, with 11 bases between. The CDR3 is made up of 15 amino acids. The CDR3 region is CASSLGLLATDTQYF. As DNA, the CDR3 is TGTGCCAGCAGCTTAGGCCTACTAGCAACAGATACGCAGTATTTT.

This CDR3 is CASSLTFASGNEQYF. The CDR3 bases are TGTGCCAGCAGCCTGACCTTCGCTAGCGGGAACGAGCAGTACTTC. The gene calls are TRBV3-1 (or the pseudogene TRBV3-2) and TRBJ2-7, with 9 bases fitting TRBD2. The CDR3 length is 15 residues. Germline CDR1 reads LGHDT; CDR2 reads YNNKEL (reference sequence). Germline trimming cut 4 bases from V and 5 bases from J; bases unmatched to any gene: 9.

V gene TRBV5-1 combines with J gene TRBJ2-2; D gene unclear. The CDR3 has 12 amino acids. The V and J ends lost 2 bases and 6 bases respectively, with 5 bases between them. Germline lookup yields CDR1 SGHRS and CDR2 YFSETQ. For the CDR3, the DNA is TGCGCCAGCAGCTTAGAGTCCGGGGAGCTGTTTTTT. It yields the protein CASSLESGELFF.

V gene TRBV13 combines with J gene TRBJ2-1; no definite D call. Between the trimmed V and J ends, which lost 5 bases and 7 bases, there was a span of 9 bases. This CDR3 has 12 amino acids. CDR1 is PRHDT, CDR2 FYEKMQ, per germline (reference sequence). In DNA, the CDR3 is TGTGCCAGCAGCGCGGTTGGGAATGAGCAGTTCTTC. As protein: CASSAVGNEQFF.

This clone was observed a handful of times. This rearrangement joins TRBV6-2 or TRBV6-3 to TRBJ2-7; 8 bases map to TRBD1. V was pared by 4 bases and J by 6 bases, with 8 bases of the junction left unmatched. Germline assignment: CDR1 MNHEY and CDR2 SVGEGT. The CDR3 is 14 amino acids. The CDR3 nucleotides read TGTGCCAGCAGTTTCCCCGGACAGGGAGCCGAGCAGTACTTC. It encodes CASSFPGQGAEQYF.

CDR3 residues: CASSYSRESTDTQYF. The CDR3 DNA is TGTGCCAGCAGTTACTCCCGCGAAAGCACAGATACGCAGTATTTT. The chain recombines TRBV6-2 or TRBV6-3 with TRBJ2-3, with unresolved D. CDR3 length: 15 residues. Germline V gene data show CDR1 as MNHEY and CDR2 as SVGEGT. The V end lost 0 bases, the J end lost 0 bases, and 7 bases lay between the germline ends.

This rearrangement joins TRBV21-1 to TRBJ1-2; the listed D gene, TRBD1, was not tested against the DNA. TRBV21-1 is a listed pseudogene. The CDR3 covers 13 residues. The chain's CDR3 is CASYLQGNYGYTF. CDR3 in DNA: TGTGCCAGCTATCTCCAGGGGAACTATGGCTACACCTTC.

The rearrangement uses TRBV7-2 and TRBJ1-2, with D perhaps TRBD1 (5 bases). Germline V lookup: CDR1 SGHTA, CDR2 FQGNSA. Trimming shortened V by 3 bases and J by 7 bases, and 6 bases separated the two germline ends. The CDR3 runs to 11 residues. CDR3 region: CASSFGAGYTF. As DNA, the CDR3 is TGTGCCAGCAGCTTTGGGGCTGGCTACACCTTC.

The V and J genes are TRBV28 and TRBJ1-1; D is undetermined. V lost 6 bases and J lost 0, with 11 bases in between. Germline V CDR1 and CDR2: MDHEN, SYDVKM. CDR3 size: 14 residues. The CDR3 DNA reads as TGTGCCAGCAGGGCGGGGATCATGAACACTGAAGCTTTCTTT. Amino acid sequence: CASRAGIMNTEAFF.

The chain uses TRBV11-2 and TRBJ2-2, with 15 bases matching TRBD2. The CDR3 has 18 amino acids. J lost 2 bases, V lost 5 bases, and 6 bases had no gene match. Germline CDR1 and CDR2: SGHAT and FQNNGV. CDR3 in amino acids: CASSPWTSGGVNTGELFF. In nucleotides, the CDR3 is TGTGCCAGCAGCCCCTGGACTAGCGGGGGGGTCAACACCGGGGAGCTGTTTTTT.

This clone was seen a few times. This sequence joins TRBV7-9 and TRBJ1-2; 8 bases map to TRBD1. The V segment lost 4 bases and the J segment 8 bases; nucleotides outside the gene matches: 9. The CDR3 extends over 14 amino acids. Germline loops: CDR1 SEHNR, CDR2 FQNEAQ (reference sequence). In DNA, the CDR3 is TGTGCCAGCAGCTCGACAGGGGACCCCTCGGGCTACACCTTC. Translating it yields CASSSTGDPSGYTF.

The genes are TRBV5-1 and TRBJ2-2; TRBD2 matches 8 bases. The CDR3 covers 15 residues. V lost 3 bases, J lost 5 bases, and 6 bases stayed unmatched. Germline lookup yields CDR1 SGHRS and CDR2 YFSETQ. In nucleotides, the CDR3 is TGCGCCAGCAGCTCTTTTGCGGGGGGTACCGGGGAGCTGTTTTTT. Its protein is CASSSFAGGTGELFF.

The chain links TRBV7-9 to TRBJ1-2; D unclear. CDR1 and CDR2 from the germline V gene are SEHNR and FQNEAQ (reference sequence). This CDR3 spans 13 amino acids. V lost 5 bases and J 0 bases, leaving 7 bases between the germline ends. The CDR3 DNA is TGTGCCAGCAGCGCCGGGACTAACTATGGCTACACCTTC. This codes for CASSAGTNYGYTF.

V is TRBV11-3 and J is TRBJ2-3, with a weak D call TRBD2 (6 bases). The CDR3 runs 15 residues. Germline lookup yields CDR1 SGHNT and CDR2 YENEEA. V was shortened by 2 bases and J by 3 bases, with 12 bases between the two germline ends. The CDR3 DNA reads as TGTGCCAGCAGCTTAACCCTAGCGCAGACAGATACGCAGTATTTT. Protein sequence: CASSLTLAQTDTQYF.

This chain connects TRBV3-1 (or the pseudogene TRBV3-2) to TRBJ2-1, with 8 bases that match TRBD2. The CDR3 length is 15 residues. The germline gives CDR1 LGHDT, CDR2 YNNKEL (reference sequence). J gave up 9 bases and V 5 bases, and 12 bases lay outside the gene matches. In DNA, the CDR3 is TGTGCCAGCAGCTACGAGGGACTAGGCCTGAGTGAGCAGTTCTTC. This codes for CASSYEGLGLSEQFF.

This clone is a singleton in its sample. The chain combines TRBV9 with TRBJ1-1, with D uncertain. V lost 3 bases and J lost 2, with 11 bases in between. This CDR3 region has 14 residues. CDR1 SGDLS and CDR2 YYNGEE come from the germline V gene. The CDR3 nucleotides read TGTGCCAGCAGCGGTCGGGGAGCCAACACTGAAGCTTTCTTT. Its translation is CASSGRGANTEAFF.

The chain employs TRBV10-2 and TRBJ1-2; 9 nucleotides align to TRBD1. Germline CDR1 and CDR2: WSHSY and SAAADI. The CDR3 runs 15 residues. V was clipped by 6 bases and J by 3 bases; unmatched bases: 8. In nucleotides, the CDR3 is TGCGCCAGCAGACCAGGGACAGGGTTATACTATGGCTACACCTTC. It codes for CASRPGTGLYYGYTF.